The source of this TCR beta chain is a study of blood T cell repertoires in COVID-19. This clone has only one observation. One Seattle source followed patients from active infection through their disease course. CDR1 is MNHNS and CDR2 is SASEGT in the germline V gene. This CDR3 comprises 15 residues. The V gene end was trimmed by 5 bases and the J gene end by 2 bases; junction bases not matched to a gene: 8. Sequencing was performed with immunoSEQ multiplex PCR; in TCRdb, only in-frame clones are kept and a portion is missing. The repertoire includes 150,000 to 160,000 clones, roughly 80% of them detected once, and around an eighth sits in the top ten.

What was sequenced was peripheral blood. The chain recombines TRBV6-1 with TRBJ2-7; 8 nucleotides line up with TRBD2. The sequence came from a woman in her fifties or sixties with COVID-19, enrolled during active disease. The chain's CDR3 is CASSFLLAVTYEQYF. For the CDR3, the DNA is TGTGCCAGCAGTTTTTTACTAGCGGTAACCTACGAGCAGTACTTC.